This passage covers 32 T cell receptor beta chains from one sample sequenced in a study of siplizumab effects on memory and regulatory T cells. TCRdb's copy holds only in-frame clones and misses some; the assay was immunoSEQ multiplex PCR. The repertoire holds more than 60,000 clones, with just over 95% as singletons. The sample was naive CD8+ T cells sorted from blood. Receptor source: a human donor in good health.

The J gene is TRBJ1-5, the V gene TRBV7-6; a weak D match, TRBD1 (5 bases). The ends were cut back, 3 bases at V and 7 bases at J, with 10 bases in the middle. Germline V gives CDR1 SGHVS, CDR2 FNYEAQ. The CDR3 totals 13 residues. CDR3 sequence reads: CASSLGPRQPQHF. The CDR3 DNA reads TGTGCCAGCAGCTTGGGACCTCGGCAGCCCCAGCATTTT.

The chain couples TRBV9 to TRBJ1-3; D uncertain. The CDR3 is made up of 14 amino acids. The ends were cut back, 0 bases at V and 7 bases at J, with 11 bases in the middle. CDR1 is SGDLS, CDR2 YYNGEE, per germline. CDR3 nucleotide sequence: TGTGCCAGCAGCGTAGGAGGATCAGATAACACCATATATTTT. It specifies CASSVGGSDNTIYF.

The chain couples TRBV4-3 to TRBJ2-1, with D uncertain. CDR3 length equals 12 residues. Germline CDR1 reads LGHNA; CDR2 reads YSLEER. Trimming left V 3 bases short and J 7 bases short, with 7 bases between. The CDR3 is CASSHLRNEQFF. The CDR3 region has the DNA TGCGCCAGCAGCCACCTACGTAATGAGCAGTTCTTC.

J is TRBJ1-3 and V is TRBV7-9; weak D call: TRBD1 (5 bases). V was trimmed by 5 bases and J by 0 bases, leaving 14 bases between them. This CDR3 comprises 16 residues. Germline CDR1 SEHNR, CDR2 FQNEAQ (reference sequence). The CDR3 DNA is TGTGCCAGCAGCCCCTCTACAGGTGTCTCTGGAAACACCATATATTTT. Its translation is CASSPSTGVSGNTIYF.

The chain carries TRBV2 and TRBJ2-7; D is uncertain. CDR3 length: 15 residues. Trimming stripped 9 bases from V and 0 bases from J, with 18 bases between. The V gene's germline CDR1 is SNHLY and CDR2 FYNNEI. The CDR3, as DNA: TGTGCCAGTGCACTCCAGCGCGTAAGCTCCTACGAGCAGTACTTC. Protein product: CASALQRVSSYEQYF.

This chain connects TRBV10-3 to TRBJ1-4; D is perhaps TRBD1 (5 bases). The CDR3 spans 17 residues. From germline, CDR1 is ENHRY and CDR2 SYGVKD. V was pared by 6 bases and J by 0 bases, with 17 bases between. Written as DNA, the CDR3 is TGTGCCATCAGCGACCCAGCTAACAGGACAACTAATGAAAAACTGTTTTTT. Its protein is CAISDPANRTTNEKLFF.

This chain uses TRBV7-3 with TRBJ2-3, with D unresolved. The germline V gene encodes CDR1 SGHTA and CDR2 FQGTGA. The CDR3 spans 15 residues. V shed 2 bases and J shed 1 base, with 10 bases lying between them. The CDR3: CASSLGLLGTDTQYF. CDR3 DNA: TGTGCCAGCAGCTTAGGGCTTCTCGGCACAGATACGCAGTATTTT. Based on the CDR3 plus reference TRBV7-3 and TRBJ2-3, the full variable domain is GAGVSQTPSNKVTEKGKYVELRCDPISGHTALYWYRQSLGQGPEFLIYFQGTGAADDSGLPNDRFFAVRPEGSVSTLKIQRTERGDSAVYLCASSLGLLGTDTQYFGPGTRLTVL.

A single count supports this clone. The chain is built from TRBV6-1 and TRBJ1-2, with 7 bases fitting TRBD1. The CDR3 is made up of 15 amino acids. CDR1 MNHNS and CDR2 SASEGT come from the germline V gene. V shed 3 bases, J shed 4 bases, and the junction held 8 bases outside the gene matches. CDR3 region: CASSEIAGGGYGYTF. The CDR3, as DNA: TGTGCCAGCAGTGAGATTGCAGGGGGGGGCTATGGCTACACCTTC.

The V call is TRBV5-4, the J call TRBJ2-4; TRBD2 might be the D (6 bases). The CDR3 extends over 14 amino acids. Germline V CDR1 and CDR2: SGHNT, YYREEE (reference sequence). V was clipped by 1 base and J by 5 bases, with 10 bases between them. CDR3 nucleotides: TGTGCCAGCAGCTTGCTGTCGGGGGAAAACATTCAGTACTTC. This codes for CASSLLSGENIQYF.

The chain has TRBV9 and TRBJ1-2; D possibly corresponds to TRBD1 (6 bases). From germline, CDR1 is SGDLS and CDR2 YYNGEE. This CDR3 region has 13 residues. The ends were cut back, 4 bases at V and 7 bases at J, with 14 bases in the middle. Written as DNA, the CDR3 is TGTGCCAGCAGCCATGGGGGGGCGCCTGGCTACACCTTC. Its protein is CASSHGGAPGYTF.

J is TRBJ1-2 and V is TRBV15, with unresolved D. This CDR3 contains 15 residues. Trimming took 0 bases from V and 4 from J, leaving 12 bases between them. The germline V gene encodes CDR1 LNHNV and CDR2 YYDKDF (reference sequence). In DNA form, the CDR3 reads TGTGCCACCAGCAGAGATCGAATGACTCGCTATGGCTACACCTTC. It is translated as CATSRDRMTRYGYTF.

V and J are TRBV28 and TRBJ2-3, with 10 bases aligning to TRBD1. CDR1 and CDR2 from the germline V gene are MDHEN and SYDVKM. The CDR3 has 14 amino acids. The junction had 1 base not matched to a gene; V was cut back by 4 bases and J by 3 bases. CDR3 residues: CASSWTGGTDTQYF. In nucleotides, the CDR3 is TGTGCCAGCAGTTGGACAGGGGGGACAGATACGCAGTATTTT.

The sample holds one count of this clone. The chain couples TRBV4-2 to TRBJ2-5; unclear D gene. Between the trimmed V and J ends, which lost 0 bases and 4 bases, there was a span of 12 bases. The CDR3 extends over 15 amino acids. Per germline, CDR1 LGHNA and CDR2 YNFKEQ. CDR3 amino acids: CASSQDLGGGETQYF. As DNA, the CDR3 is TGTGCCAGCAGCCAAGATTTGGGCGGCGGAGAGACCCAGTACTTC.

This chain connects TRBV4-3 to TRBJ2-5, with D perhaps being TRBD1 or TRBD2 (6 bases each). Trimming took off 0 bases at V and 5 bases at J, with 13 bases between the two ends. CDR1 and CDR2 from the germline V gene are LGHNA and YSLEER. The CDR3 has 15 amino acids. As DNA, the CDR3 is TGCGCCAGCAGCCAAGAGCCGGAGGGGGTCGAGACCCAGTACTTC. Translating gives CASSQEPEGVETQYF.

V gene TRBV5-5 combines with J gene TRBJ1-6; D possibly corresponds to TRBD1 (6 bases). The CDR3 totals 16 residues. Germline V gives CDR1 SGHKS, CDR2 YYEKEE (reference sequence). Trimming stripped 4 bases from V and 8 bases from J, with 19 bases between. The CDR3 DNA reads as TGTGCCAGCAGCACCCGGGGGCGTATGTTTGATTCACCCCTCCACTTT. Translation gives CASSTRGRMFDSPLHF.

The rearrangement uses TRBV28 and TRBJ2-5; D is unresolved. The J call is uncertain, as TRBJ2-7 better fits the DNA end. The CDR3 consists of 13 residues. Per germline, CDR1 MDHEN and CDR2 SYDVKM. The CDR3 sequence is CASSLPASYEQYF. CDR3 DNA: TGTGCCAGCAGTTTGCCCGCTTCCTACGAGCAGTACTTC.

This clone was observed a single time. V gene TRBV9 combines with J gene TRBJ1-3; perhaps TRBD1 as D (5 bases). The germline V gene encodes CDR1 SGDLS and CDR2 YYNGEE. V was shortened by 2 bases and J by 2 bases, with 11 bases between the two germline ends. CDR3 length equals 15 residues. As DNA, the CDR3 is TGTGCCAGCAGCGTGTCCCTGGGACCTGGAAACACCATATATTTT. It yields the protein CASSVSLGPGNTIYF.

V is TRBV19 and J is TRBJ1-1; D remains unclear. Germline-derived CDR1 and CDR2 are LNHDA and SQIVND (reference sequence). The V gene lost 6 bases and the J gene lost 4 bases, with 6 bases spanning the gap. This CDR3 spans 11 amino acids. CDR3 DNA: TGTGCCAGTAGCCTAGGCACTGAAGCTTTCTTT. This sequence encodes CASSLGTEAFF.

The chain is built from TRBV7-9 and TRBJ1-1; the D is unclear. This CDR3 is 12 amino acids long. Trimming left V 1 base short and J 7 bases short, with 7 bases between. Germline V gene sequence: CDR1 SEHNR, CDR2 FQNEAQ (reference sequence). The CDR3, as DNA: TGTGCCAGCAGCTTAGGAGGCAGTGAAGCTTTCTTT. It is translated as CASSLGGSEAFF.

This sequence joins TRBV28 and TRBJ2-3; 9 bases align to TRBD2. This CDR3 contains 16 residues. V trimming: 4 bases; J trimming: 3 bases; junction bases outside the gene matches: 8. Germline values: CDR1 MDHEN, CDR2 SYDVKM. The CDR3 DNA reads TGTGCCAGCAGTTGGTATAGGGCGGGGGGGACAGATACGCAGTATTTT. Amino acids: CASSWYRAGGTDTQYF. Filled out from reference TRBV28 and TRBJ2-3, the complete variable domain reads DVKVTQSSRYLVKRTGEKVFLECVQDMDHENMFWYRQDPGLGLRLIYFSYDVKMKEKGDIPEGYSVSREKKERFSLILESASTNQTSMYLCASSWYRAGGTDTQYFGPGTRLTVL.

This CDR3 is CASSLERAWPYGYTF. The CDR3 DNA sequence: TGTGCCAGCAGTTTAGAGAGGGCCTGGCCCTATGGCTACACCTTC. The chain joins TRBV27 to TRBJ1-2; D ambiguous. The CDR3 runs 15 residues. CDR1 and CDR2 from the germline V gene are MNHEY and SMNVEV (reference sequence). V was trimmed by 2 bases and J by 4 bases, leaving 14 bases between them.

The chain recombines TRBV5-1 with TRBJ1-2; the D gene is possibly TRBD1 (5 bases). The CDR3 runs to 15 residues. The V gene lost 0 bases and the J gene lost 3 bases, with 12 bases spanning the gap. Germline assignment: CDR1 SGHRS and CDR2 YFSETQ. The CDR3 DNA sequence: TGCGCCAGCAGCTTGGCCGTATCAGGGTACTATGGCTACACCTTC. The encoded protein is CASSLAVSGYYGYTF. The whole variable domain, remainder taken from reference TRBV5-1 and TRBJ1-2, is KAGVTQTPRYLIKTRGQQVTLSCSPISGHRSVSWYQQTPGQGLQFLFEYFSETQRNKGNFPGRFSGRQFSNSRSEMNVSTLELGDSALYLCASSLAVSGYYGYTFGSGTRLTVV.

The gene calls are TRBV6-6 and TRBJ2-2, with D unclear. The germline V gene has CDR1 MNHNY and CDR2 SVGAGI (reference sequence). This CDR3 has 12 residues. V was shortened by 8 bases and J by 3 bases, with 7 bases between the two germline ends. This CDR3 reads CASGRYTGELFF. The CDR3 DNA reads as TGTGCCAGCGGGCGGTACACCGGGGAGCTGTTTTTT.

The rearrangement joins TRBV9 to TRBJ2-2; D might be TRBD2 (6 bases). Germline V lookup: CDR1 SGDLS, CDR2 YYNGEE. The CDR3 contains 17 residues. Trimming stripped 4 bases from V and 7 bases from J, with 23 bases between. This CDR3 is CASSQSSMEGRGGELFF. The DNA of the CDR3 is TGTGCCAGCAGCCAATCGAGCATGGAGGGGCGGGGCGGGGAGCTGTTTTTT.

The chain uses TRBV5-5 and TRBJ2-7; D remains ambiguous. Trimming cost V 4 bases and J 2 bases, with 7 bases left between them. Germline V gene sequence: CDR1 SGHKS, CDR2 YYEKEE (reference sequence). This CDR3 is 12 amino acids long. The CDR3 protein is CASSQATYEQYF. CDR3 coding DNA: TGTGCCAGCAGCCAGGCTACCTACGAGCAGTACTTC.

This chain connects TRBV7-9 to TRBJ2-3; 9 bases agree with TRBD1. The germline CDR1 and CDR2 sequences are SEHNR and FQNEAQ (reference sequence). Unmatched junction bases numbered 6, after V lost 0 bases and J lost 2 bases. This CDR3 is built from 17 residues. DNA for the CDR3: TGTGCCAGCAGCTTAGCCGCCGGGACAGGGATCACAGATACGCAGTATTTT. This translates into CASSLAAGTGITDTQYF.

V gene TRBV15 combines with J gene TRBJ2-5, with 9 bases fitting TRBD2. Germline values: CDR1 LNHNV, CDR2 YYDKDF (reference sequence). The CDR3 totals 15 residues. V lost 1 base and J lost 4; bases outside the gene matches: 4. The CDR3 spells CATSRARGGRETQYF. CDR3 nucleotide sequence: TGTGCCACCAGCAGAGCGCGGGGGGGCCGAGAGACCCAGTACTTC.

This rearrangement joins TRBV28 to TRBJ2-3; 11 positions match TRBD1. J gave up 5 bases and V 3 bases, and 7 bases lay outside the gene matches. The CDR3 is 16 residues long. CDR1 and CDR2 from the germline V gene are MDHEN and SYDVKM. Here the CDR3 DNA reads TGTGCCAGCAGTTTTATCGGGACAGGGGGGGGAGATACGCAGTATTTT. Protein: CASSFIGTGGGDTQYF.

This chain connects TRBV7-3 to TRBJ2-7, with unresolved D. The germline V gene has CDR1 SGHTA and CDR2 FQGTGA. This CDR3 spans 10 amino acids. The V gene lost 4 bases and the J gene lost 3 bases, with 1 base spanning the gap. The CDR3 DNA is TGTGCCAGCAGCTACTACGAGCAGTACTTC. Amino acid sequence: CASSYYEQYF.

V usage is TRBV9 and J usage is TRBJ2-2; possibly TRBD1 or TRBD2 for D (5 bases each). The CDR3 is 14 amino acids. Deletions cut 0 bases from V and 5 bases from J, with 8 bases between. Germline-derived CDR1 and CDR2 are SGDLS and YYNGEE. CDR3 sequence: CASSVGWGTGELFF. The DNA for the CDR3 is TGTGCCAGCAGCGTAGGCTGGGGGACCGGGGAGCTGTTTTTT.

This rearrangement joins TRBV4-1 to TRBJ1-5; unclear D gene. The CDR3 consists of 16 residues. Germline V gives CDR1 MGHRA, CDR2 YSYEKL. V was trimmed by 0 bases and J by 2 bases, leaving 11 bases between them. The CDR3 DNA reads TGCGCCAGCAGCCAAGATCTCAGTTCTGGCAATCAGCCCCAGCATTTT. Translation gives CASSQDLSSGNQPQHF.

This chain joins TRBV27 and TRBJ2-2, with D uncertain. Trimming stripped 2 bases from V and 13 bases from J, with 20 bases between. Germline V gene lookup returns CDR1 MNHEY and CDR2 SMNVEV (reference sequence). This CDR3 has 15 amino acids. The DNA for the CDR3 is TGTGCCAGCAGTTTAGCTACGAGTGCTGGCGGTCCGCTGTTTTTT. Encoded protein: CASSLATSAGGPLFF.